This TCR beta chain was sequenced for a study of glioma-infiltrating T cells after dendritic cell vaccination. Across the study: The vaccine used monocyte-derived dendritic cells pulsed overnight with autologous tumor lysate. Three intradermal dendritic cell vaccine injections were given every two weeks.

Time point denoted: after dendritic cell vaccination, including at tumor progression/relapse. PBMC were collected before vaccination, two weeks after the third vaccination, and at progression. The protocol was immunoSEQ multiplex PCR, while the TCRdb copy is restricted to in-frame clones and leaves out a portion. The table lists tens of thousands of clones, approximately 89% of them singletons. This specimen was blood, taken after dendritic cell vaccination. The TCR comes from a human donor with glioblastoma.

CDR3 sequence: CASSIDWAETQYF. DNA of the CDR3: TGTGCCAGTAGTATAGACTGGGCGGAGACCCAGTACTTC. The chain recombines TRBV19 with TRBJ2-5; D unclear. The CDR3 has 13 residues. Germline V gene lookup returns CDR1 LNHDA and CDR2 SQIVND (reference sequence). V was cut by 0 bases and J by 5 bases, with 7 bases left in between.